Included here is one TCR beta chain sequence, with context. Its target antigen remains unknown. Base qualities are missing; no much larger clone stands one base away. The entry originates in a study of blood T cell repertoires in COVID-19 (dated by TCRdb to 2019 to 2021). At the level of the whole study: Samples covering the acute and convalescent phases of COVID-19 were provided by collaborators in the United States, Italy and Spain. The material from the prospective study consisted of cDNA or gDNA derived from T cells, B-cell-depleted T cells, or PBMCs. Subjects who had been exposed to COVID-19, were actively infected with it, or had recovered from it provided the deeply sampled blood TCRbeta repertoires that made up the dataset. The repertoires were released in a freely available public database meant as a resource for research on the immune response to SARS-CoV-2. Samples were obtained from the ongoing ImmuneRACE study (first 160 participants) and from some 1,300 subjects provided by 6 global collaborators. The sample metadata nearly always contained a de-identified subject ID, COVID-19 status, age in years and sex. Where HLA class I and class II types were available, the types were taken from metadata supplied by the sample provider, not from assay-based typing. Findings and caveats that apply to the study as a whole: The quantity of clinical and demographic metadata differed by source and by participant and was supplied without curation.

The collaborating institutions used their own protocols to collect whole blood in K2EDTA tubes. Collaborator samples were shipped for TCRbeta analysis as frozen whole blood, isolated PBMCs, or DNA extracted from either sample type. The V and J ends are trimmed by 1 base and 2 bases, leaving 10 bases between them. In the germline V gene, CDR1 corresponds to SGHTA and CDR2 to FQGNSA. The CDR3 has 15 amino acids, counting the end cysteine and phenylalanine. The CDR3 DNA has 45 bases and is translated from base 1. TCRbeta CDR3 regions were amplified from genomic DNA by means of the immunoSEQ Assay, a bias-controlled multiplex PCR. In the original analysis: The number of nucleated cells in each sample was estimated by amplification of reference gene primers within the assay. To quantify the absolute abundance of each unique TCRbeta CDR3 rearrangement, sequence reads were collapsed and filtered. Productive Simpson clonality was computed per sample as the square root of Simpson's diversity index over productive rearrangements. In TCRdb, the immuneACCESS table is reduced to in-frame sequences with V and J assigned. These tables do not hold every clone; where another copy was compared, an unresolved V gene accounts for under half, and the others remain unexplained. V and J calls and clone size follow that table, whereas D and trimming were derived from the DNA. This sample comprises over 200,000 clones, 83% of them detected only once. The top ten clones comprise around 2.5% of the sample.

The sequenced material came from peripheral blood. This TCR came from a woman in her thirties or forties with active or convalescent COVID-19. Recombination connected TRBV7-2 to TRBJ2-3, with a tentative D gene TRBD2 over 5 matching bases. The nucleotides are TGTGCCAGCAGCTTAGTGGCCGGGGACACAGATACGCAGTATTTT. It codes for CASSLVAGDTDTQYF.